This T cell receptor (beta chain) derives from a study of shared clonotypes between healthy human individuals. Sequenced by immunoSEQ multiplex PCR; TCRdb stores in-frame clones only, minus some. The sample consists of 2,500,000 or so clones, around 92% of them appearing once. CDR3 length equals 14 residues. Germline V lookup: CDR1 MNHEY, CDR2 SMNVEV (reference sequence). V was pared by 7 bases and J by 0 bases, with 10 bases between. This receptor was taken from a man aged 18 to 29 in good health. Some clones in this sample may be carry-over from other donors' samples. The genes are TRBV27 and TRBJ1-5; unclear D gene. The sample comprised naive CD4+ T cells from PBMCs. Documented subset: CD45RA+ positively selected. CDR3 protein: CASNPFDSNQPQHF. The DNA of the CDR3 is TGTGCCAGCAACCCATTTGATAGCAATCAGCCCCAGCATTTT.